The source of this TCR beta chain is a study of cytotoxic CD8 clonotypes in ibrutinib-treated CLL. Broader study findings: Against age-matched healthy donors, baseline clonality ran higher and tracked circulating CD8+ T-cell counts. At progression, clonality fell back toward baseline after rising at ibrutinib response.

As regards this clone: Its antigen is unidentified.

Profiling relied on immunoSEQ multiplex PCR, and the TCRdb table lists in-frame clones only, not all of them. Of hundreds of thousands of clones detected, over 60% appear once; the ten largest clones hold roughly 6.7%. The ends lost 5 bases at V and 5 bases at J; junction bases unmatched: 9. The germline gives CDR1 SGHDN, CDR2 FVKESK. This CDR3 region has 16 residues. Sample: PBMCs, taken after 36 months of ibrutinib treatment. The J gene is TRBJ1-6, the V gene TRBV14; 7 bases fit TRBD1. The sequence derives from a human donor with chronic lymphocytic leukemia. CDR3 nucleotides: TGTGCCAGCAGCTTCCGACAGGGAGACCATAATTCACCCCTCCACTTT. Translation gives CASSFRQGDHNSPLHF.